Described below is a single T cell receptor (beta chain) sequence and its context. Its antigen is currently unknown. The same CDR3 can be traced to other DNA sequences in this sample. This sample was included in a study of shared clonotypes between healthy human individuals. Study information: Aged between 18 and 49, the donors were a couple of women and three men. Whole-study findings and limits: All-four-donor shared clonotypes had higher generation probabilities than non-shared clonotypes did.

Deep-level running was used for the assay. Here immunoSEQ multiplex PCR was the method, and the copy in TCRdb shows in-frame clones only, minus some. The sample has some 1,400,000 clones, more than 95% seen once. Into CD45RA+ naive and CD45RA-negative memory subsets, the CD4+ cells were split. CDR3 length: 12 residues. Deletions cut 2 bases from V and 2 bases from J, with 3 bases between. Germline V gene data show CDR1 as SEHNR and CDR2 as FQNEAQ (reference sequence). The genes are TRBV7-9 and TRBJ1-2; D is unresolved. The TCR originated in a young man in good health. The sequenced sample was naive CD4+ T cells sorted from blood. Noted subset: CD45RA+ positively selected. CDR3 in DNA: TGTGCCAGCAGCTTAAACAACTATGGCTACACCTTC. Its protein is CASSLNNYGYTF.